These T cell receptor beta chains were read from a single sample in a study of technical replicates of blood from several donors. Using immunoSEQ multiplex PCR, the repertoire was profiled, and TCRdb retains in-frame clones only, with some absent. The profile shows tens of thousands of clones, around 94% of them singletons. Material for sequencing was T cells isolated from PBMCs. These receptors were collected from a human donor in good health. CDR3s leave out the opening cysteine and the closing phenylalanine or tryptophan. The D gene is left open where the match is weak.

>TRBV6-5|TRBJ1-2|NA
ASRRGGSYGYT
>TRBV19|TRBJ1-4|TRBD1
ASSSTGTGNEKLF
>TRBV7-3|TRBJ2-5|NA
ASSPTAAAQETQY
>TRBV7-3|TRBJ2-5|NA
ASSLNGGQETQY
>TRBV5-4|TRBJ1-2|NA
ASSLLTGEYGYT
>TRBV6-1|TRBJ1-5|NA
ASSEALGQPQH
>TRBV14|TRBJ1-4|NA
ASSQQGQPNEKLF
>TRBV6-6|TRBJ1-1|NA
ASSAQPEAF
>TRBV28|TRBJ2-2|NA
ASSTRLIGELF
>TRBV7-9|TRBJ1-5|TRBD1
ASSLWGQGLDQPQH
>TRBV11-3|TRBJ1-1|NA
ASQSGNTEAF
>TRBV11-1|TRBJ2-7|TRBD2
ASSFQGGRSYEQY
>TRBV4-1|TRBJ2-7|TRBD2
ASSQGLAGVSEQY
>TRBV6-1|TRBJ2-3|TRBD2
ASSDNGGEWGTDTQY
>TRBV5-4|TRBJ2-3|NA
ASSLVGGGLTDTQY
>TRBV29-1|TRBJ1-4|NA
SVFQGPEKLF
>TRBV10-1|TRBJ2-5|TRBD2
ASSEGGLAGETQY
>TRBV5-1|TRBJ2-5|NA
ASSPGRTAQETQY
>TRBV4-2|TRBJ2-2|TRBD2
ASSQEGGGASGELF
>TRBV14|TRBJ2-1|TRBD2
ASSPWGLGAPYEQF
>TRBV29-1|TRBJ1-1|NA
SSEGFLNTEAF
>TRBV21-1|TRBJ1-2|NA
ASSDRGRKRGYT